The rows below give T cell receptor beta chains drawn from one sample of a study of blood T cell repertoires in COVID-19. Some clones are missing from TCRdb's copy, which holds only in-frame ones; the method was immunoSEQ multiplex PCR. The table shows about 330,000 clones, with 80% to 90% occurring only once. The source material was PBMCs or T cells enriched from blood (not recorded which). All receptors come from a woman in her 30s who had recovered from COVID-19. CDR3s include the opening cysteine and the closing phenylalanine or tryptophan. Fields, in order: J gene, V gene, clone size, D gene, CDR3 protein, CDR3 DNA. D genes are given only for firm matches. Expanded clones are given a class, and other clones once, few, many or no size at all.

>TRBJ1-3|TRBV7-2|-|TRBD1
CASSLFITGADTIYF
TGTGCCAGCAGCTTATTTATCACAGGGGCAGACACCATATATTTT
>TRBJ2-3|TRBV5-1|-|TRBD2
CASSRPSGDYPRQYF
TGCGCCAGCAGCCGGCCTAGCGGAGACTACCCACGGCAGTATTTT
>TRBJ2-5|TRBV3-1/TRBV3-2|-|TRBD2
CASSPPGGETQYF
TGTGCCAGCAGCCCCCCGGGGGGAGAGACCCAGTACTTC
>TRBJ2-6|TRBV13|-|TRBD2
CASAGGPSYSGANVLTF
TGTGCCAGCGCGGGGGGGCCGAGTTACTCTGGGGCCAACGTCCTGACTTTC
>TRBJ2-5|TRBV10-3|-|-
CAAGGGYQETQYF
TGTGCCGCGGGCGGGGGCTACCAAGAGACCCAGTACTTC
>TRBJ1-2|TRBV6-4|-|-
CASRGSGANGYTF
TGTGCCAGCAGAGGTTCAGGGGCCAATGGCTACACCTTC
>TRBJ2-3|TRBV28|once|TRBD2
CASSLPIAGGQDTQYF
TGTGCCAGCAGTTTACCAATAGCGGGGGGCCAGGATACGCAGTATTTT
>TRBJ1-2|TRBV5-8|-|TRBD1
CASSSDRAMGGYGYTF
TGTGCCAGCAGCTCGGACAGGGCGATGGGGGGCTATGGCTACACCTTC
>TRBJ1-2|TRBV2|-|-
CASGTTGNLGYTF
TGTGCCAGCGGAACTACAGGGAATCTTGGCTACACCTTC
>TRBJ2-1|TRBV5-5|-|-
CASSLGRGQSYNEQFF
TGTGCCAGCAGCTTGGGACGTGGGCAGTCGTACAATGAGCAGTTCTTC
>TRBJ1-2|TRBV19|-|-
CASRGRGGYTF
TGTGCCAGTAGAGGACGAGGGGGCTACACCTTC
>TRBJ2-2|TRBV3-1/TRBV3-2|-|-
CASSQGTLGELFF
TGTGCCAGCAGCCAAGGGACACTCGGGGAGCTGTTTTTT
>TRBJ1-1|TRBV5-6|many|-
CASSPPDLLRGTEAFF
TGTGCCAGCAGCCCACCCGATCTGTTACGGGGCACTGAAGCTTTCTTT
>TRBJ2-3|TRBV27|-|-
CASSLQGLTDTQYF
TGTGCCAGCAGTTTGCAGGGCCTGACAGATACGCAGTATTTT
>TRBJ2-1|TRBV6-1|-|TRBD1
CASSEQGDGFNEQFF
TGTGCCAGCAGTGAGCAGGGGGACGGTTTCAATGAGCAGTTCTTC
>TRBJ1-5|TRBV2|-|-
CASSGGHQPQHF
TGTGCCAGCAGTGGGGGGCATCAGCCCCAGCATTTT
>TRBJ1-1|TRBV5-1|once|-
CASSLETGADTEAFF
TGCGCCAGCAGCTTGGAGACAGGAGCGGACACTGAAGCTTTCTTT
>TRBJ2-3|TRBV19|-|-
CASSMVGRADTQYF
TGTGCCAGTAGTATGGTGGGCAGGGCGGATACGCAGTATTTT
>TRBJ1-5|TRBV7-7|-|TRBD1
CASSLWDRGPTGNQPQHF
TGTGCTAGCAGCTTATGGGACAGGGGACCAACGGGCAATCAGCCCCAGCATTTT
>TRBJ1-5|TRBV4-1|-|-
CASSPIQNQPQHF
TGCGCCAGCAGCCCCATACAGAATCAGCCCCAGCATTTT
>TRBJ1-6|TRBV4-2|-|-
CASSQESGDYNSPLHF
TGTGCCAGCAGCCAAGAATCGGGGGACTATAATTCACCCCTCCACTTT
>TRBJ1-3|TRBV7-9|-|-
CASSSTMQGAGNTIYF
TGTGCCAGCAGCTCGACAATGCAGGGTGCTGGAAACACCATATATTTT
>TRBJ1-2|TRBV5-1|many|TRBD1
CASSAPGQGGGGYTF
TGCGCCAGCAGCGCCCCGGGACAGGGAGGAGGCGGCTACACCTTC
>TRBJ2-7|TRBV27|-|-
CASSQGMPYEQYF
TGTGCCAGCAGCCAGGGAATGCCCTACGAGCAGTACTTC
>TRBJ1-5|TRBV6-6|few|-
CASTIGRDSNQPQHF
TGTGCCAGCACCATAGGACGGGATAGCAATCAGCCCCAGCATTTT
>TRBJ1-2|TRBV24-1|-|-
CATSDLDDGGGYTF
TGTGCCACCAGTGATTTGGACGACGGCGGAGGCTACACCTTC
>TRBJ2-5|TRBV19|-|-
CATSRGETQYF
TGTGCCACCTCAAGGGGAGAGACCCAGTACTTC
>TRBJ2-7|TRBV27|-|TRBD1
CASSPRTGGAYEQYF
TGTGCCAGCAGTCCACGGACAGGGGGGGCCTACGAGCAGTACTTC
>TRBJ1-3|TRBV5-6|once|-
CASSLDWGPGNTIYF
TGTGCCAGCAGCTTGGATTGGGGGCCTGGAAACACCATATATTTT
>TRBJ1-2|TRBV7-8|-|-
CASSQEAGMNGYTF
TGTGCCAGCAGCCAAGAGGCAGGGATGAATGGCTACACCTTC
>TRBJ2-7|TRBV28|-|-
CASDTTGGGPQYF
TGTGCCAGCGATACGACCGGCGGGGGCCCCCAGTACTTC
>TRBJ2-5|TRBV6-5|-|-
CASSQRTVQETQYF
TGTGCCAGCAGTCAACGGACAGTCCAAGAGACCCAGTACTTC
>TRBJ2-7|TRBV5-1|once|-
CASSVGQSLPIYEQYF
TGCGCCAGCAGCGTGGGACAAAGCCTTCCCATCTACGAGCAGTACTTC
>TRBJ1-1|TRBV12-5|-|TRBD1
CASGGQGLGEAFF
TGTGCTAGTGGGGGACAGGGGCTGGGTGAAGCTTTCTTT
>TRBJ1-2|TRBV18|-|-
CASSLGRDGYTF
TGTGCCAGCTCACTAGGGCGGGACGGCTACACCTTC